The 10 T cell receptor beta chains given below trace back to one sample, sequenced in a study of blood T cell repertoires in COVID-19. Clones were read by immunoSEQ multiplex PCR, and TCRdb kept only the in-frame ones, dropping some. The sample contains more than 100,000 clones, roughly 90% of which appear only once. Sequenced input: peripheral blood. Receptors originate from a man between 65 and 85 years old with active COVID-19.

J is TRBJ2-3 and V is TRBV11-2; 10 positions match TRBD1. There are 17 residues in the CDR3. Trimming at V came to 7 bases and at J to 5 bases, leaving 15 bases not matched to a gene. Germline V lookup: CDR1 SGHAT, CDR2 FQNNGV. The CDR3 region has the DNA TGTGCCAGCACCCCCCTTTTTGGACAGGGGGACCAAGATACGCAGTATTTT. This codes for CASTPLFGQGDQDTQYF.

The chain combines TRBV28 with TRBJ2-1; perhaps TRBD2 as D (7 bases). Trimming left V 7 bases short and J 2 bases short, with 15 bases between. The germline CDR1 and CDR2 sequences are MDHEN and SYDVKM. The CDR3 sequence is 15 residues long. The CDR3 sequence: CASTPAGAPYNEQFF. CDR3 DNA: TGTGCCAGCACCCCGGCGGGGGCCCCCTACAATGAGCAGTTCTTC.

The rearrangement links TRBV19 to TRBJ2-1, with 7 bases aligning to TRBD2. CDR1 LNHDA and CDR2 SQIVND come from the germline V gene (reference sequence). This CDR3 is built from 15 residues. Trimming took 4 bases from V and 5 from J; bases not matched to a gene: 8. The CDR3 DNA reads as TGTGCCAGTAGTACGAAGGGGACTATCCACAATGAGCAGTTCTTC. Amino acids: CASSTKGTIHNEQFF. Together with reference TRBV19 and TRBJ2-1, the CDR3 gives the full variable domain: DGGITQSPKYLFRKEGQNVTLSCEQNLNHDAMYWYRQDPGQGLRLIYYSQIVNDFQKGDIAEGYSVSREKKESFPLTVTSAQKNPTAFYLCASSTKGTIHNEQFFGPGTRLTVL.

The genes are TRBV6-5 and TRBJ1-2; 7 nucleotides match TRBD1. CDR1 is MNHEY and CDR2 is SVGAGI in the germline V gene. Trimming cost V 2 bases and J 8 bases; bases outside gene matches: 8. The CDR3 spans 14 residues. CDR3 protein: CASSYAQGGQGYTF. As DNA, the CDR3 is TGTGCCAGCAGTTACGCCCAGGGGGGACAAGGCTACACCTTC.

The gene calls are TRBV28 and TRBJ1-5; D gene ambiguous. The V and J ends lost 2 bases and 0 bases respectively, with 8 bases between them. Germline CDR1 MDHEN, CDR2 SYDVKM. The CDR3 spans 15 residues. CDR3 protein: CASSLKAGSNQPQHF. The CDR3 DNA reads as TGTGCCAGCAGTTTAAAGGCGGGTAGCAATCAGCCCCAGCATTTT.

This clone was recorded once. The CDR3 loop is CASSIVEGLSYEQYF. The CDR3 region has the DNA TGTGCCAGTAGTATCGTCGAGGGCCTATCATACGAGCAGTACTTC. This chain uses TRBV19 with TRBJ2-7, with D perhaps matching TRBD2 (5 bases). Germline V gene data show CDR1 as LNHDA and CDR2 as SQIVND (reference sequence). The CDR3 sequence is 15 residues long. Trimming cost V 3 bases and J 4 bases, with 16 bases left between them.

The chain couples TRBV7-9 to TRBJ2-2; 10 positions agree with TRBD1. The CDR3 length is 16 residues. The V segment lost 5 bases and the J segment 3 bases; nucleotides outside the gene matches: 6. From germline, CDR1 is SEHNR and CDR2 FQNEAQ (reference sequence). The CDR3 nucleotides are TGTGCCAGCAGCCCGGGACAGGGGTTCGACACCGGGGAGCTGTTTTTT. This translates into CASSPGQGFDTGELFF.

The chain combines TRBV28 with TRBJ2-4; 12 nucleotides match TRBD2. The CDR3 is 19 residues long. CDR1 and CDR2 (germline): MDHEN, SYDVKM. J lost 1 base, V lost 7 bases, and 14 bases had no gene match. In DNA form, the CDR3 reads TGTGCCAGCACCACTAGACCGGGACTAGCGGGCCGTGCCAAAAACATTCAGTACTTC. Protein sequence: CASTTRPGLAGRAKNIQYF.

On this clone: The same CDR3 also results from other DNA sequences found in this sample. The V call is TRBV27, the J call TRBJ2-1, with unresolved D. Germline V gene lookup returns CDR1 MNHEY and CDR2 SMNVEV (reference sequence). Trimming left V 2 bases short and J 0 bases short, with 8 bases between. The CDR3 has 15 amino acids. The CDR3 reads CASSLSGSSYNEQFF. The CDR3 region has the DNA TGTGCCAGCAGTTTAAGTGGTAGCTCCTACAATGAGCAGTTCTTC.

The chain carries TRBV19 and TRBJ1-1, with 8 bases fitting TRBD1. The J segment lost 4 bases and the V segment lost 1 base, leaving 5 bases of the junction unmatched. The germline CDR1 and CDR2 sequences are LNHDA and SQIVND (reference sequence). This CDR3 comprises 15 residues. The CDR3 coding sequence is TGTGCCAGTAGTATAGTAACAGGGGGTCGCACTGAAGCTTTCTTT. Protein: CASSIVTGGRTEAFF. Based on the CDR3 plus reference TRBV19 and TRBJ1-1, the full variable domain is DGGITQSPKYLFRKEGQNVTLSCEQNLNHDAMYWYRQDPGQGLRLIYYSQIVNDFQKGDIAEGYSVSREKKESFPLTVTSAQKNPTAFYLCASSIVTGGRTEAFFGQGTRLTVV.